One sample yielded the 20 T cell receptor beta chains listed below, sequenced in a study of technical replicates of blood from several donors. Sequencing was performed with immunoSEQ multiplex PCR; in TCRdb, only in-frame clones are kept and a portion is missing. The table records some 80,000 clones, around 97% of them present only once. The sample comprised T cells isolated from PBMCs. Receptors originate from a human donor in good health.

The gene calls are TRBV7-9 and TRBJ2-5, with D perhaps matching TRBD1 (6 bases). V was trimmed by 4 bases and J by 1 base, leaving 10 bases between them. Germline CDR1 reads SEHNR; CDR2 reads FQNEAQ (reference sequence). The CDR3 consists of 14 residues. CDR3 protein: CASSYETGQETQYF. The CDR3, as DNA: TGTGCCAGCAGCTATGAGACAGGCCAAGAGACCCAGTACTTC.

The rearrangement links TRBV11-3 to TRBJ2-7; perhaps TRBD2 as D (6 bases). The V end was cut by 6 bases, the J end by 6 bases, with 15 bases between. The CDR3 is made up of 13 amino acids. The V gene's germline CDR1 is SGHNT and CDR2 YENEEA. CDR3: CASSIRGFGEQYF. For the CDR3, the DNA is TGTGCCAGCAGTATTCGGGGGTTCGGCGAGCAGTACTTC.

The chain is built from TRBV29-1 and TRBJ2-7; D is undetermined. CDR1 is SQVTM, CDR2 ANQGSEA, per germline. Trimming stripped 4 bases from V and 6 bases from J, with 13 bases between. The CDR3 consists of 12 residues. The CDR3: CSVVVSGLEQYF. CDR3 in DNA: TGCAGCGTTGTTGTGAGTGGGCTCGAGCAGTACTTC.

The V gene is TRBV10-2, the J gene TRBJ2-7; D possibly corresponds to TRBD1 (6 bases). The germline V gene encodes CDR1 WSHSY and CDR2 SAAADI. Trimming removed 10 bases from V and 5 bases from J, with 18 bases in between. The CDR3 is made up of 13 amino acids. The CDR3, as DNA: TGCGCCACCAGGGGACATGGGCGGCACGAGCAGTACTTC. Its protein is CATRGHGRHEQYF.

This chain connects TRBV6-4 to TRBJ2-3; 12 bases line up with TRBD2. The CDR3 has 16 amino acids. The trim removed 5 bases at V and 2 bases at J, leaving 5 bases unmatched. Germline CDR1 and CDR2: MRHNA and SNTAGT. In nucleotides, the CDR3 is TGTGCCAGCAGTCGACTAGCGGGGGCGGACACAGATACGCAGTATTTT. Translating gives CASSRLAGADTDTQYF.

The V gene is TRBV11-2, the J gene TRBJ2-3; D uncertain. Trimming removed 1 base from V and 2 bases from J, with 13 bases in between. The CDR3 sequence is 16 residues long. The germline V gene has CDR1 SGHAT and CDR2 FQNNGV. Written as DNA, the CDR3 is TGTGCCAGCAGCTTAGTCAGGCTACAATTCACAGATACGCAGTATTTT. Translating gives CASSLVRLQFTDTQYF.

The genes are TRBV15 and TRBJ2-5; tentative D call: TRBD1 (6 bases). This CDR3 has 17 amino acids. Germline V gives CDR1 LNHNV, CDR2 YYDKDF (reference sequence). V shed 0 bases and J shed 3 bases, with 17 bases lying between them. CDR3: CATSRDSRGGLEETQYF. The CDR3 DNA is TGTGCCACCAGCAGAGATAGCAGGGGCGGGTTGGAAGAGACCCAGTACTTC.

The chain employs TRBV6-5 and TRBJ2-2; possibly TRBD1 for D (7 bases). Germline CDR1 reads MNHEY; CDR2 reads SVGAGI. The CDR3 loop spans 15 amino acids. V gave up 6 bases and J gave up 6 bases, with 17 bases separating them. The CDR3 bases are TGTGCCAGCAGGCGGGACAGTAGAAGGGCCGGGGAGCTGTTTTTT. This gives the protein CASRRDSRRAGELFF.

V and J are TRBV5-1 and TRBJ1-1, with D possibly matching TRBD1 (5 bases). Between the trimmed V and J ends, which lost 0 bases and 6 bases, there was a span of 18 bases. The CDR3 is 16 residues long. CDR1 and CDR2 from the germline V gene are SGHRS and YFSETQ. This CDR3 is CASSLEGLGELAEAFF. CDR3 DNA: TGCGCCAGCAGCTTGGAGGGACTGGGGGAGTTAGCTGAAGCTTTCTTT.

This clone is a singleton in its sample. The chain couples TRBV5-1 to TRBJ2-1, with 10 bases identical to TRBD2. Trimming took 4 bases from V and 5 from J; bases not matched to a gene: 6. This CDR3 comprises 15 residues. Germline V gives CDR1 SGHRS, CDR2 YFSETQ. Here the CDR3 DNA reads TGCGCCAGCAGCCCAGGACTAGCGGATGACAATGAGCAGTTCTTC. Its protein is CASSPGLADDNEQFF.

This clone was detected only once. The rearrangement joins TRBV10-2 to TRBJ2-4; 12 bases are shared with TRBD2. Per the germline V gene, CDR1 is WSHSY and CDR2 is SAAADI. J lost 7 bases, V lost 5 bases, and 9 bases had no gene match. This CDR3 is 16 amino acids long. For the CDR3, the DNA is TGCGCCAGCAGTCTCACTAGCGGGGGGTCGACGAACATTCAGTACTTC. Protein product: CASSLTSGGSTNIQYF.

This chain connects TRBV28 to TRBJ1-5, with D hard to call. Trimming pared 2 bases from V and 9 bases from J, leaving 11 bases between. This CDR3 contains 13 residues. The germline CDR1 and CDR2 sequences are MDHEN and SYDVKM. CDR3 coding DNA: TGTGCCAGCAGTTTAGCAGGTGTAACGCCCCAGCATTTT. It is translated as CASSLAGVTPQHF. Supplemented by reference TRBV28 and TRBJ1-5, the full variable domain reads DVKVTQSSRYLVKRTGEKVFLECVQDMDHENMFWYRQDPGLGLRLIYFSYDVKMKEKGDIPEGYSVSREKKERFSLILESASTNQTSMYLCASSLAGVTPQHFGDGTRLSIL.

This clone was counted between two and nine times. This chain uses TRBV29-1 with TRBJ2-2, with TRBD1 identical over 8 bases. V was clipped by 7 bases and J by 4 bases; unmatched bases: 5. The germline gives CDR1 SQVTM, CDR2 ANQGSEA. The CDR3 sequence is 13 residues long. DNA of the CDR3: TGCAGCGCAGGGGACAGGTCCACCGGGGAGCTGTTTTTT. Translated, it gives CSAGDRSTGELFF.

The chain recombines TRBV6-1 with TRBJ1-3; D uncertain. Between the trimmed V and J ends, which lost 0 bases and 0 bases, there was a span of 6 bases. This CDR3 region has 15 residues. Germline CDR1 is MNHNS and CDR2 is SASEGT. The DNA for the CDR3 is TGTGCCAGCAGTGAAGCTCGGGGCTCTGGAAACACCATATATTTT. This translates into CASSEARGSGNTIYF.

The chain is built from TRBV7-9 and TRBJ1-5, with TRBD1 matching over 8 bases. V dropped 3 bases and J dropped 11; count of bases not matched to a gene: 9. This CDR3 has 14 amino acids. CDR1 and CDR2 from the germline V gene are SEHNR and FQNEAQ (reference sequence). The chain's CDR3 is CASSFGTGRPTQHF. CDR3 nucleotides: TGTGCCAGCAGCTTCGGGACAGGCCGCCCCACCCAGCATTTT.

This clone was observed a single time. The J gene is TRBJ1-3, the V gene TRBV4-1; no reliable D call. Per germline, CDR1 MGHRA and CDR2 YSYEKL. This CDR3 has 15 amino acids. V was pared by 1 base and J by 0 bases, with 7 bases between. The CDR3: CASSQGRNSGNTIYF. DNA of the CDR3: TGCGCCAGCAGCCAAGGGCGGAACTCTGGAAACACCATATATTTT.

Here the CDR3 reads CASSRPERGVTDTQYF. For the CDR3, the DNA is TGTGCCAGCAGCCGCCCAGAGCGGGGGGTCACAGATACGCAGTATTTT. The J gene is TRBJ2-3, the V gene TRBV7-2, with 9 nucleotides matching TRBD2. The length of the CDR3 is 16 residues. The germline gives CDR1 SGHTA, CDR2 FQGNSA. J was trimmed by 2 bases and V by 5 bases; bases with no gene match: 8.

The chain combines TRBV7-9 with TRBJ1-2; unclear D gene. Germline CDR1 SEHNR, CDR2 FQNEAQ (reference sequence). The CDR3 is 13 amino acids. The V and J ends lost 5 bases and 4 bases respectively, with 11 bases between them. CDR3 residues: CASSLGGFYGYTF. The DNA of the CDR3 is TGTGCCAGCAGCCTCGGCGGGTTCTATGGCTACACCTTC.

The genes are TRBV6-1 and TRBJ1-5; 8 bases are a match to TRBD1. From germline, CDR1 is MNHNS and CDR2 SASEGT. After removal of 5 bases from V and 0 bases from J, the junction contained 3 bases not matched to a gene. CDR3 length: 15 amino acids. The DNA for the CDR3 is TGTGCCAGCAGTCTGGACAGGGATAGCAATCAGCCCCAGCATTTT. This translates into CASSLDRDSNQPQHF.

The rearrangement uses TRBV28 and TRBJ1-3; the D is unclear. The germline V and J ends were trimmed by 1 base and 0 bases, with 7 bases remaining between them. The CDR3 consists of 15 residues. CDR1 is MDHEN, CDR2 SYDVKM, per germline. CDR3 nucleotide sequence: TGTGCCAGCAGTTTATTACTGAACTCTGGAAACACCATATATTTT. Its translation: CASSLLLNSGNTIYF.